This TCR beta chain was sequenced for a study of human T cells and chemical hapten exposure. Germline CDR1 and CDR2: MNHEY and SVGEGT. The length of the CDR3 is 17 residues. J gave up 1 base and V 2 bases, and 7 bases lay outside the gene matches. TCRdb re-called the RACE reads with MiXCR, one entry per CDR3 protein. The sample yields 60,000 to 75,000 distinct CDR3 sequences, 6.5% to 8.5% seen once. This clonotype was detected a few times. Time point of the sample: pre-sensitization, week 0. As for treatment: therapeutic diphenylcyclopropenone sensitization with weekly scalp DPC. The sequences come from whole blood, collected in connection with sensitization to the hapten diphenylcyclopropenone (DPC). The source is a woman aged 25-40 years with alopecia areata. Some clones in this sample may be carry-over from other donors' samples. This sequence joins TRBV6-2 or TRBV6-3 and TRBJ2-4, with 8 bases that match TRBD1. CDR3 sequence: CASSYPIQGEAKNIQYF. The DNA for the CDR3 is TGTGCCAGCAGTTACCCGATACAGGGGGAGGCCAAAAACATTCAGTACTTC.